This record looks at one T cell receptor beta chain sequence and its context. One base away lies a much larger clone, so this may be a sequencing read error. The sample comes from a study of T and B cells in COVID-19 patients. Whole-study context: Of roughly 21 active-infection patients, fewer than 19 carried comorbidities linked to unfavorable COVID-19 outcome.

The ends lost 5 bases at V and 1 base at J; junction bases unmatched: 7. Germline values: CDR1 SGHAT, CDR2 FQDESV (reference sequence). This CDR3 contains 15 residues. Blood genomic DNA input for TRB amplification was roughly 220-500 ng. Multiplex PCR with BIOMED2 TRB-A/B primer pools amplified TRB rearrangements. One entry per CDR3 protein, called by TCRdb with MiXCR from the multiplex PCR reads. The data show around 10,000 distinct CDR3 sequences, approximately 35% seen once. The TCR originated in a human donor with active COVID-19. The chain joins TRBV11-1 to TRBJ1-1; 7 nucleotides line up with TRBD1. The material sequenced was blood. The CDR3 region is CASSNQGGANTEAFF. The DNA for the CDR3 is TGTGCCAGCAGCAACCAGGGGGGCGCGAACACTGAAGCTTTCTTT.